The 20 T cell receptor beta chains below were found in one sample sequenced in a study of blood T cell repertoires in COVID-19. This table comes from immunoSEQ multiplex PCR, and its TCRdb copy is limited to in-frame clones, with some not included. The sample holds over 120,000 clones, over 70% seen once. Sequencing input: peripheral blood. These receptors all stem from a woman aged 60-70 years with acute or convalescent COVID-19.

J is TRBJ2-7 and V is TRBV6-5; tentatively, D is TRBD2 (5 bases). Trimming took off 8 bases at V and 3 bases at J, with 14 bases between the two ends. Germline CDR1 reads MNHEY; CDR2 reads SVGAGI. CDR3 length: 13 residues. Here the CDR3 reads CASGGGGYYEQYF. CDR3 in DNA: TGTGCCAGCGGAGGCGGCGGGTACTACGAGCAGTACTTC.

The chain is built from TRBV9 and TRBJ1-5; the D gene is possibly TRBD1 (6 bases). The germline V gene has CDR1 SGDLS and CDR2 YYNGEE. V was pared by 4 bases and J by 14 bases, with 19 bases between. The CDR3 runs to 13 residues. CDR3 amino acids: CASSPGMDSRKHF. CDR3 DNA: TGTGCCAGCAGCCCAGGTATGGACAGTCGTAAGCATTTT. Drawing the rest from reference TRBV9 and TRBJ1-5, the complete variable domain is DSGVTQTPKHLITATGQRVTLRCSPRSGDLSVYWYQQSLDQGLQFLIQYYNGEERAKGNILERFSAQQFPDLHSELNLSSLELGDSALYFCASSPGMDSRKHFGDGTRLSIL.

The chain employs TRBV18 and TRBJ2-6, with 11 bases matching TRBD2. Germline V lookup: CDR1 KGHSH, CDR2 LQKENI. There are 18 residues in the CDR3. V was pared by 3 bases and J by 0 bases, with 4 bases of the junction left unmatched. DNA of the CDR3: TGTGCCAGCTCACCCGTAGCGGGAGGGCCCTCTGGGGCCAACGTCCTGACTTTC. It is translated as CASSPVAGGPSGANVLTF.

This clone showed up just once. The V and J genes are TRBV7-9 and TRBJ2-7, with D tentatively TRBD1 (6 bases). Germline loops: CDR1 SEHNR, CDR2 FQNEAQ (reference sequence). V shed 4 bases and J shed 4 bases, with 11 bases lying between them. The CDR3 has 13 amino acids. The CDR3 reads CASSSGQFYEQYF. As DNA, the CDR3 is TGTGCCAGCAGCTCTGGACAGTTTTACGAGCAGTACTTC.

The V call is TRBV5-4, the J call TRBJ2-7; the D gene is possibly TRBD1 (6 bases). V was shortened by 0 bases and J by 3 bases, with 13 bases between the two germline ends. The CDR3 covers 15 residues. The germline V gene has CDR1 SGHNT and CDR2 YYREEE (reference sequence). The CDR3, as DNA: TGTGCCAGCAGCTTGGATCAGGGACAAATCTACGAGCAGTACTTC. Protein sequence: CASSLDQGQIYEQYF.

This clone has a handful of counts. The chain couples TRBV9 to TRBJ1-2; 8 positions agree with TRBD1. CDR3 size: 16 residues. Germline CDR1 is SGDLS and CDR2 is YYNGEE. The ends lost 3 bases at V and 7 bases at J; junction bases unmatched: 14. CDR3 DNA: TGTGCCAGCAGCGCCAGCCCAGGGGGCCGTATCGGTGGCTACACCTTC. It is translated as CASSASPGGRIGGYTF.

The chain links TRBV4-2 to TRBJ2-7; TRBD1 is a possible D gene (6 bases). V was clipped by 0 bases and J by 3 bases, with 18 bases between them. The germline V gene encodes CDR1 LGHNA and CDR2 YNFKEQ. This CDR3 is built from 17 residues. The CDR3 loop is CASSQEASEWGLYEQYF. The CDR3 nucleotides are TGTGCCAGCAGCCAAGAAGCTTCGGAATGGGGGCTCTACGAGCAGTACTTC.

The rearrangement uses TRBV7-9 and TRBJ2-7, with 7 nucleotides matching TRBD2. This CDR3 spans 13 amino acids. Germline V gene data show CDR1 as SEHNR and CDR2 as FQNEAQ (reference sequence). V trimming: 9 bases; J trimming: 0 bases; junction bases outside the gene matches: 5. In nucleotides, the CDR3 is TGTGCCAGTCGGCGGGGGAGCTCCTACGAGCAGTACTTC. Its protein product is CASRRGSSYEQYF.

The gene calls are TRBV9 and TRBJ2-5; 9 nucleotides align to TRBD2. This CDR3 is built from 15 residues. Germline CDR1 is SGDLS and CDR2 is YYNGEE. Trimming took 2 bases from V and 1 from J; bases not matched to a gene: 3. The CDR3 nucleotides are TGTGCCAGCAGCGTGACTAGCGGAGTCCAAGAGACCCAGTACTTC. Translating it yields CASSVTSGVQETQYF.

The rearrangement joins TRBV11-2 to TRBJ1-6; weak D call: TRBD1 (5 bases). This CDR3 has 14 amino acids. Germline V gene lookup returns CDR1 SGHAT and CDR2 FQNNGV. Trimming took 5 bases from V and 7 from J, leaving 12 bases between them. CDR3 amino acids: CASSQEGRNSPLHF. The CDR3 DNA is TGTGCCAGCAGCCAGGAGGGGCGGAATTCACCCCTCCACTTT. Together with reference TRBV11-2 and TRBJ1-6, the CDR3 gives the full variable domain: EAGVAQSPRYKIIEKRQSVAFWCNPISGHATLYWYQQILGQGPKLLIQFQNNGVVDDSQLPKDRFSAERLKGVDSTLKIQPAKLEDSAVYLCASSQEGRNSPLHFGNGTRLTVT.

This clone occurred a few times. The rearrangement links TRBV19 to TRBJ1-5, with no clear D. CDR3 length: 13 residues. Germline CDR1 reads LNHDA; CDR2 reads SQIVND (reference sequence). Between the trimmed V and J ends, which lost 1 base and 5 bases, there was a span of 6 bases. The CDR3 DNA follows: TGTGCCAGTAGTATAGGGGAGTATCAGCCCCAGCATTTT. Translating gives CASSIGEYQPQHF.

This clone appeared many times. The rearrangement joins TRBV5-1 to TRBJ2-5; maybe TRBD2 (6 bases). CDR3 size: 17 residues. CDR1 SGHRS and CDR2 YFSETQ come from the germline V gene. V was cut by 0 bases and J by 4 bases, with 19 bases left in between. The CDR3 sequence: CASSLEGRGHVGETQYF. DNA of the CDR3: TGCGCCAGCAGCTTGGAGGGGCGGGGTCACGTGGGAGAGACCCAGTACTTC.

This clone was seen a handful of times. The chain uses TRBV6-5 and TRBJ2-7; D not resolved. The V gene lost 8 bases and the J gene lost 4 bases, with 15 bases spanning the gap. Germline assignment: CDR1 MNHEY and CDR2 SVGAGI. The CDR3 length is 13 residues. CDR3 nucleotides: TGTGCCAGCGGCGGTTTAGTTCGGTACGAGCAGTACTTC. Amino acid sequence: CASGGLVRYEQYF.

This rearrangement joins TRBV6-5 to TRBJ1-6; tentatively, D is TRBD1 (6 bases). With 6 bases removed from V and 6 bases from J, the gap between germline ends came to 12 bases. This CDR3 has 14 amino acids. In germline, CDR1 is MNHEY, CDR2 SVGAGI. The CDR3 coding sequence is TGTGCCAGCAGGCGACAGGCGAGTAATTCACCCCTCCACTTT. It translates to CASRRQASNSPLHF.

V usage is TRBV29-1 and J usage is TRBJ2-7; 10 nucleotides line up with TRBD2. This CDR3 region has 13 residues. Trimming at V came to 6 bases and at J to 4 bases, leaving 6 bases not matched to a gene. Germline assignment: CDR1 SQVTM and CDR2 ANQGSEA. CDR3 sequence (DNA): TGCAGCGTCCTCCGACTAGCGGGTTACGAGCAGTACTTC. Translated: CSVLRLAGYEQYF.

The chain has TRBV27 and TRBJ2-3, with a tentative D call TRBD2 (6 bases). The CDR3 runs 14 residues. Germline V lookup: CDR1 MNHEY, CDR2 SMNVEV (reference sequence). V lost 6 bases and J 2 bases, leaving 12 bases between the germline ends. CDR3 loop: CASRWGVYTDTQYF. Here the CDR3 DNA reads TGTGCCAGCAGATGGGGGGTCTACACAGATACGCAGTATTTT.

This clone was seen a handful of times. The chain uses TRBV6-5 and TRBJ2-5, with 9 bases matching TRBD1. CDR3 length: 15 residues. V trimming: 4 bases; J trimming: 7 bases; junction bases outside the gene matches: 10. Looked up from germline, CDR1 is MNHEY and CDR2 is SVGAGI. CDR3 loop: CASSSAQGAGVTQYF. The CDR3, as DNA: TGTGCCAGCAGTTCCGCACAGGGGGCTGGGGTGACCCAGTACTTC.

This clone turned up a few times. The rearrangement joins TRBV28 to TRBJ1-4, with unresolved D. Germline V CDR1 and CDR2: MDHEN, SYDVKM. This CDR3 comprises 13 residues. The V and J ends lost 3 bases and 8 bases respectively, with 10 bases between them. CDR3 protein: CASSFALREKLFF. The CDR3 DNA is TGTGCCAGCAGTTTTGCATTGCGGGAAAAACTGTTTTTT.

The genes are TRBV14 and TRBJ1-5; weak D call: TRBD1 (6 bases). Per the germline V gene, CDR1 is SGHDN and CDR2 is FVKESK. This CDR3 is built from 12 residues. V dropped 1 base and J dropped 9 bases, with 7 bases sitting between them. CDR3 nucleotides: TGTGCCAGCAGCCAAGCGACAGGGCCCCAGCATTTT. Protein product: CASSQATGPQHF.

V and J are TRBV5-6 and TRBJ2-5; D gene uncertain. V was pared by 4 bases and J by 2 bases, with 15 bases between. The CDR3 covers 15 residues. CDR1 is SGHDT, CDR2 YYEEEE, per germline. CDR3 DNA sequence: TGTGCCAGCAGCCCCTGGGTCCGAGGTCAAGAGACCCAGTACTTC. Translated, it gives CASSPWVRGQETQYF.